This is a list of T cell receptor beta chains from one sample in a study of OX40 agonist ivuxolimab in advanced cancers. Here immunoSEQ multiplex PCR was the method, and the copy in TCRdb shows in-frame clones only, minus some. This sample carries 130,000 or so clones, 90% to 95% of them seen once, and the ten largest clones take 0.15% to 0.17%. The source material was CD4+ or CD8+ T cells sorted from blood, sampled in a trial of the OX40 agonist ivuxolimab. All receptors come from an adult with an advanced solid tumor such as melanoma, head and neck, liver or kidney cancer. Both conserved end residues are part of each CDR3. A D gene is named only where the DNA matches it firmly. Some rows have no size entry. The others give once, few or many, or a class for an expanded clone.

J gene,V gene,D gene,clone size,CDR3 DNA,CDR3 protein
TRBJ1-2,TRBV5-8,NA,NA,TGTGCCAGCAGCTTGAGGTGGAAGGAGGTAACCTATGGCTACACCTTC,CASSLRWKEVTYGYTF
TRBJ2-7,TRBV7-8,NA,once,TGTGCCAGCAGCTTAGGAGGCAGGCCTACCTACGAGCAGTACTTC,CASSLGGRPTYEQYF
TRBJ1-5,TRBV19,TRBD1,once,TGTGCCAGTAGTATTCCCGGACAGGGGAGAGATCAGCCCCAGCATTTT,CASSIPGQGRDQPQHF
TRBJ2-1,TRBV18,TRBD2,NA,TGTGCCAGCTCAACCCAGACGGTACTAGCGGACAAATTCTTTCAGTTCTTC,CASSTQTVLADKFFQFF
TRBJ2-3,TRBV29-1,NA,NA,TGCAGCGCCTCAGAGACAGATACGCAGTATTTT,CSASETDTQYF
TRBJ2-7,TRBV29-1,TRBD1,NA,TGCAGCGTGACAGGGCCGAGCTCCTACGAGCAGTACTTC,CSVTGPSSYEQYF
TRBJ2-1,TRBV19,NA,once,TGTGCCAGTAGTATAGGAAGACAAAGGACCTCCCGCGATAAGCAGTTCTTC,CASSIGRQRTSRDKQFF
TRBJ1-1,TRBV10-2,NA,NA,TGCGCCAGCAGTGAGCAGAGGACTGAAGCTTTCTTT,CASSEQRTEAFF
TRBJ2-7,TRBV11-2,NA,NA,TGTGCCAGCAGCTCCTACTCCTACGAGCAGTACTTC,CASSSYSYEQYF
TRBJ1-1,TRBV2,NA,once,TGTGCCAGCAGTGTGGTGGTTAGCACTGAAGCTTTCTTT,CASSVVVSTEAFF
TRBJ1-4,TRBV2,TRBD1,NA,TGTGCCAGCAGCTCGGACAGGGTGGGTGAAAAACTGTTTTTT,CASSSDRVGEKLFF
TRBJ1-3,TRBV6-9,NA,NA,TGTGCCAGCAGTTCTCGGGTGTTCCGTGGAAACACCATATATTTT,CASSSRVFRGNTIYF
TRBJ2-7,TRBV21-1,NA,NA,TGTGCCAGCAGCAACCACTTATTCCCTAGCGGGGGGAGCTCCTACGAGCAGTACTTC,CASSNHLFPSGGSSYEQYF
TRBJ1-5,TRBV7-2,NA,NA,TGTGCCAGCAGCTTGCGGGACTTAAGGCCCCAGCATTTT,CASSLRDLRPQHF
TRBJ2-3,TRBV7-6,NA,NA,TGTGCCAGCAGCTCTGAGACAGGGAGGGGCACAGATACGCAGTATTTT,CASSSETGRGTDTQYF
TRBJ1-2,TRBV28,NA,NA,TGTGCCAGCAGTTTGCAATCAGGGGTTGCTGGCTACACCTTC,CASSLQSGVAGYTF
TRBJ2-6,TRBV19,NA,NA,TGTGCCAGTAGATCAGGGAACGAGGCCAACGTCCTGACTTTC,CASRSGNEANVLTF
TRBJ2-2,TRBV11-1,TRBD2,NA,TGTGCCAGCAGCTGGGGGGGAACGAACACCGGGGAGCTGTTTTTT,CASSWGGTNTGELFF
TRBJ1-5,TRBV4-3,NA,NA,TGCGCCAGCAGCCAAGGGTCTTACAATCAGCCCCAGCATTTT,CASSQGSYNQPQHF
TRBJ2-1,TRBV19,NA,NA,TGTGCCAGTAGTCTCCCAGTCGGGGGGCCGGGTAATGAGCAGTTCTTC,CASSLPVGGPGNEQFF
TRBJ2-6,TRBV5-6,TRBD1,NA,TGTGCCAGCAGCTACCGAGGGGGCAAGGCCAACGTCCTGACTTTC,CASSYRGGKANVLTF
TRBJ2-1,TRBV15,NA,once,TGTGCCACCAGCAGAGATCTGGGGGGGGCGCTTTCCTATGAGCAGTTCTTC,CATSRDLGGALSYEQFF
TRBJ2-1,TRBV11-3,NA,once,TGTGCCAGCAGCTTAGGCCTCCGGTCAGGGGGGGGTGAGCAGTTCTTC,CASSLGLRSGGGEQFF
TRBJ1-6,TRBV5-8,NA,NA,TGTGCCAGCAGCTTGGGGGTGCAGGGGCGCCGGTCACCCCTCCACTTT,CASSLGVQGRRSPLHF
TRBJ2-5,TRBV7-2,TRBD2,NA,TGTGCCAGCAGCTTTCAACTAGCGGGGGGGCTGGAGACCCAGTACTTC,CASSFQLAGGLETQYF
TRBJ1-3,TRBV11-2,NA,NA,TGTGCCAGCAGATTCGGCCGTTCTGGAAACACCATATATTTT,CASRFGRSGNTIYF
TRBJ2-7,TRBV5-6,NA,NA,TGTGCCAGCAGCTCGTATTCCTACGAGCAGTACTTC,CASSSYSYEQYF